What follows is one T cell receptor beta chain and its context. This specimen belongs to a study of tumor-infiltrating lymphocytes in localized non-small cell lung cancer. Assay used: immunoSEQ multiplex PCR; TCRdb lists only in-frame clones, some missing. The table shows some 17,000 clones, with around 80% occurring only once. Germline V gene data show CDR1 as WSHSY and CDR2 as SAAADI. The V and J ends lost 3 bases and 7 bases, in that order; junction bases with no gene match: 8. CDR3 length: 15 amino acids. This clonotype was obtained from a human donor with non-small cell lung cancer. Sequencing was carried out using lung tumor tissue. V is TRBV10-2 and J is TRBJ1-2, with 10 positions matching TRBD1. The CDR3 DNA follows: TGCGCCAGCAGTGATTACGACAGGGGGCGGGGTGGCTACACCTTC. Translation gives CASSDYDRGRGGYTF.